These 26 T cell receptor beta chains originate from one sample sequenced in a study of Graves' ophthalmopathy and Graves' hyperthyroidism. The study amplified TCR beta CDR3 regions using RNA transcripts. A first-round RT-PCR used HTBI primers, followed by a second-round multiplex PCR. MiXCR was run by TCRdb on the multiplex PCR reads, yielding one entry per CDR3 protein. Of about 400,000 distinct CDR3 sequences listed, about a sixth were seen once; the top ten hold 1.5% to 2%. Sequenced sample: peripheral blood. These receptors came from a woman under 30 with Graves' ophthalmopathy.

This clonotype was counted at least ten times. The CDR3 reads CASSRTGVYGYTF. Written as DNA, the CDR3 is TGTGCCAGCAGTCGGACAGGGGTCTATGGCTACACCTTC. The chain combines TRBV28 with TRBJ1-2; 9 bases line up with TRBD1. CDR3 length: 13 amino acids. CDR1 MDHEN and CDR2 SYDVKM come from the germline V gene. After removal of 5 bases from V and 4 bases from J, the junction contained 2 bases not matched to a gene.

This clonotype was observed at least ten times. The chain recombines TRBV28 with TRBJ2-7, with D possibly called TRBD1 or TRBD2 (6 bases each). Trimming cost V 2 bases and J 6 bases, with 8 bases left between them. Germline V gene data show CDR1 as MDHEN and CDR2 as SYDVKM. CDR3 length: 12 residues. The CDR3 region has the DNA TGTGCCAGCAGTTTAGAGGGGGGCGAGCAGTACTTC. Translated: CASSLEGGEQYF.

This clonotype was detected ten times or more. The rearrangement uses TRBV12-3 or TRBV12-4 and TRBJ1-3, with 9 bases that match TRBD1. Trimming took 6 bases from V and 1 from J; bases not matched to a gene: 4. This CDR3 has 15 residues. The CDR3 DNA sequence: TGTGCCAGCAGAAGCGGACAGGGGTCTGGAAACACCATATATTTT. Amino acids: CASRSGQGSGNTIYF.

This clonotype appeared many times. CDR3 residues: CASSYPSFKTGTYYEQYF. For the CDR3, the DNA is TGTGCCAGCAGTTACCCGTCTTTTAAGACAGGGACCTACTACGAGCAGTACTTC. The chain uses TRBV6-2 or TRBV6-3 and TRBJ2-7; 7 nucleotides match TRBD1. The CDR3 consists of 18 residues. After removal of 2 bases from V and 3 bases from J, the junction contained 16 bases not matched to a gene. Germline V gene data show CDR1 as MNHEY and CDR2 as SVGEGT.

This clonotype was observed at least ten times. V usage is TRBV28 and J usage is TRBJ2-7, with 7 bases that match TRBD1. V was pared by 6 bases and J by 0 bases, with 8 bases of the junction left unmatched. In germline, CDR1 is MDHEN, CDR2 SYDVKM. The CDR3 consists of 15 residues. The chain's CDR3 is CASSKGQPGSYEQYF. In DNA, the CDR3 is TGTGCCAGCAGCAAGGGACAGCCTGGCTCCTACGAGCAGTACTTC.

This clonotype has at least ten counts. J is TRBJ2-5 and V is TRBV27, with D tentatively TRBD1 (5 bases). The V and J ends lost 7 bases and 2 bases respectively, with 11 bases between them. Germline V gene sequence: CDR1 MNHEY, CDR2 SMNVEV (reference sequence). CDR3 length equals 13 residues. CDR3 loop: CASKGRAQETQYF. The CDR3 DNA reads as TGTGCCAGCAAGGGCAGGGCACAAGAGACCCAGTACTTC.

This clonotype appeared many times. The CDR3 reads CASSRISDRINQPQHF. CDR3 DNA: TGTGCCAGCAGTCGGATTTCGGACAGGATTAATCAGCCCCAGCATTTT. The V call is TRBV28, the J call TRBJ1-5; 7 nucleotides align to TRBD1. The CDR3 is made up of 16 amino acids. The germline CDR1 and CDR2 sequences are MDHEN and SYDVKM. V lost 5 bases to trimming and J lost 4 bases; unmatched junction nucleotides: 11.

This clonotype was seen at least ten times. This chain uses TRBV10-2 with TRBJ1-5; unclear D gene. The germline gives CDR1 WSHSY, CDR2 SAAADI. The CDR3 has 14 residues. V was trimmed by 1 base and J by 1 base, leaving 5 bases between them. As DNA, the CDR3 is TGCGCCAGCAGTGAGTTAACAAGCAATCAGCCCCAGCATTTT. Translated: CASSELTSNQPQHF.

This clonotype was counted many times. The V gene is TRBV6-5, the J gene TRBJ2-7; 9 bases are shared with TRBD1. Trimming removed 6 bases from V and 3 bases from J; junction bases left unmatched: 9. This CDR3 contains 15 residues. In germline, CDR1 is MNHEY, CDR2 SVGAGI. The CDR3 DNA sequence: TGTGCCAGCAGGATCCGGGACAGGGCAAACTACGAGCAGTACTTC. This encodes CASRIRDRANYEQYF.

This clonotype was observed many times. The chain recombines TRBV19 with TRBJ1-5; D remains unclear. Germline-derived CDR1 and CDR2 are LNHDA and SQIVND (reference sequence). With 5 bases removed from V and 4 bases from J, the gap between germline ends came to 12 bases. The CDR3 is 14 residues long. This chain's CDR3 is CASSVRPPNQPQHF. As DNA, the CDR3 is TGTGCCAGTAGTGTGCGACCACCGAATCAGCCCCAGCATTTT.

This clonotype was detected many times. The chain is built from TRBV18 and TRBJ1-1; 8 bases fit TRBD1. The CDR3 runs 16 residues. After removal of 1 base from V and 0 bases from J, the junction contained 4 bases not matched to a gene. Germline CDR1 and CDR2: KGHSH and LQKENI. The CDR3 loop reads CASSPLSTGVNTEAFF. CDR3 coding DNA: TGTGCCAGCTCACCACTCTCGACAGGGGTGAACACTGAAGCTTTCTTT. Combining the CDR3 with reference TRBV18 and TRBJ1-1 gives the whole variable domain NAGVMQNPRHLVRRRGQEARLRCSPMKGHSHVYWYRQLPEEGLKFMVYLQKENIIDESGMPKERFSAEFPKEGPSILRIQQVVRGDSAAYFCASSPLSTGVNTEAFFGQGTRLTVV.

This clonotype was observed many times. As DNA, the CDR3 is TGTGCCAGCAGTCGAGCCGGAGCGAATTCACCCCTCCACTTT. It yields the protein CASSRAGANSPLHF. The V call is TRBV27, the J call TRBJ1-6; D is unclear. The CDR3 loop spans 14 amino acids. CDR1 MNHEY and CDR2 SMNVEV come from the germline V gene (reference sequence). Trimming stripped 5 bases from V and 7 bases from J, with 12 bases between.

This clonotype occurred many times. The J gene is TRBJ2-7, the V gene TRBV24-1, with D unclear. V was pared by 3 bases and J by 7 bases, with 15 bases between. The CDR3 contains 14 residues. Per the germline V gene, CDR1 is KGHDR and CDR2 is SFDVKD. This CDR3 is CATSDPLTPWEQYF. The DNA of the CDR3 is TGTGCCACCAGTGATCCGCTGACCCCTTGGGAGCAGTACTTC.

This clonotype was observed many times. V gene TRBV30 combines with J gene TRBJ1-6; D perhaps matches TRBD1 (5 bases). V gave up 3 bases and J gave up 7 bases, with 16 bases separating them. This CDR3 spans 15 amino acids. Germline loops: CDR1 GTSNPN, CDR2 SVGIG (reference sequence). The CDR3 DNA follows: TGTGCCTGGAGGCCGATCAGGCAGGGAAATTCACCCCTCCACTTT. Amino acid sequence: CAWRPIRQGNSPLHF.

This clonotype was counted a few times. The junction differs from germline at one of its ends, possibly a read error. V gene TRBV7-3 combines with J gene TRBJ2-7, with 15 bases fitting TRBD2. CDR1 and CDR2 from the germline V gene are SGHTA and FQGTGA. The CDR3 covers 19 residues. Written as DNA, the CDR3 is TGTGCCAGCAGCATAACGGGACTAGCGGGAGGAATTTGGGGCTACGAGCAGTACTTC. Amino acid sequence: CASSITGLAGGIWGYEQYF.

A few counts support this clonotype. V is TRBV6-1 and J is TRBJ2-7, with D possibly being TRBD1 (6 bases). V was clipped by 6 bases and J by 4 bases, with 16 bases between them. The CDR3 has 14 residues. From germline, CDR1 is MNHNS and CDR2 SASEGT. In DNA, the CDR3 is TGTGCCAGCAGAATAAACCGGGACACGTACGAGCAGTACTTC. Translating it yields CASRINRDTYEQYF.

This clonotype was counted many times. V usage is TRBV6-5 and J usage is TRBJ2-7; 8 nucleotides align to TRBD1. Trimming at V came to 2 bases and at J to 9 bases, leaving 12 bases not matched to a gene. Germline CDR1 reads MNHEY; CDR2 reads SVGAGI. CDR3 size: 15 residues. The chain's CDR3 is CASSYDRTGQARQYF. Written as DNA, the CDR3 is TGTGCCAGCAGTTACGATCGGACAGGGCAGGCGAGGCAGTACTTC.

The sample holds many counts of this clonotype. This chain links TRBV6-1 with TRBJ1-2; D is uncertain. Germline CDR1 reads MNHNS; CDR2 reads SASEGT. The CDR3 is made up of 13 amino acids. Trimming pared 2 bases from V and 6 bases from J, leaving 10 bases between. The CDR3 sequence is CASSESGSHGYTF. The CDR3 DNA reads TGTGCCAGCAGTGAAAGTGGCAGCCATGGCTACACCTTC.

This clonotype was recorded at least ten times. The V and J genes are TRBV6-1 and TRBJ1-5; D unresolved. The V end was cut by 6 bases, the J end by 7 bases, with 1 base between. Per germline, CDR1 MNHNS and CDR2 SASEGT. The CDR3 consists of 9 residues. The CDR3 spells CASRQPQHF. CDR3 bases: TGTGCCAGCAGACAGCCCCAGCATTTT.

This clonotype came up many times. The chain carries TRBV4-2 and TRBJ2-4; 8 bases are shared with TRBD1. Unmatched junction bases numbered 4, after V lost 1 base and J lost 5 bases. This CDR3 has 15 residues. Germline V CDR1 and CDR2: LGHNA, YNFKEQ. The CDR3, as DNA: TGTGCCAGCAGCCAAGGGACAGGGCCCCAAAACATTCAGTACTTC. It specifies CASSQGTGPQNIQYF.

As for this clonotype: The CDR3 does not end in the conserved phenylalanine or tryptophan, so this is likely a read error. This chain connects TRBV27 to TRBJ1-2; 7 bases are a match to TRBD1. The CDR3 is 12 amino acids. V gave up 10 bases and J gave up 6 bases; unmatched junction bases: 8. The germline gives CDR1 MNHEY, CDR2 SMNVEV (reference sequence). DNA of the CDR3: TGTGCCACCCAGGGGGGGTGGGATGGCTACACCCTC. Translating it yields CATQGGWDGYTL.

In regard to this clonotype: This may be a read error, as it is one base from a much larger clone. This chain links TRBV12-3 or TRBV12-4 with TRBJ2-7, with D unresolved. This CDR3 has 8 residues. The V end was cut by 11 bases, the J end by 6 bases, with 5 bases between. This CDR3 reads CACCEQYF. CDR3 coding DNA: TGTGCCTGCTGCGAGCAGTACTTC.

Concerning this clonotype itself: Just one base apart from a much larger clone, this may be a read error. This rearrangement joins TRBV4-1 to TRBJ2-5, with D possibly being TRBD1 (7 bases). The CDR3 extends over 16 amino acids. CDR1 and CDR2 (germline): MGHRA, YSYEKL. The CDR3 loop reads CVSSQDGGQAGEAQYF. The CDR3 nucleotides read TGCGTCAGCAGCCAAGATGGTGGACAGGCTGGGGAGGCCCAGTACTTC.

The rearrangement links TRBV6-2 or TRBV6-3 to TRBJ2-5, with 14 positions matching TRBD2. V was pared by 7 bases and J by 5 bases, with 6 bases of the junction left unmatched. Germline V gene data show CDR1 as MNHEY and CDR2 as SVGEGT. The CDR3 is 15 amino acids. The CDR3 sequence is CASTQTSGGGETQYF. CDR3 sequence (DNA): TGTGCCAGCACCCAGACTAGCGGGGGGGGTGAGACCCAGTACTTC.

V gene TRBV27 combines with J gene TRBJ1-6, with D unclear. Germline CDR1 MNHEY, CDR2 SMNVEV (reference sequence). Trimming removed 2 bases at V and 6 bases at J, with 8 bases between. The CDR3 covers 14 residues. The CDR3 protein is CASSLTLFNSPLHF. CDR3 nucleotides: TGTGCCAGCAGTTTAACACTTTTTAATTCACCCCTCCACTTT.

The table lists this clonotype with a few counts. The J gene is TRBJ1-5, the V gene TRBV25-1; unclear D gene. The CDR3 contains 15 residues. The V gene lost 6 bases and the J gene lost 3 bases, with 15 bases spanning the gap. Germline values: CDR1 MGHDK, CDR2 SYGVNS. The CDR3: CASSGGGVNNQPQHF. CDR3 bases: TGTGCCAGCAGCGGTGGTGGGGTAAACAATCAGCCCCAGCATTTT.